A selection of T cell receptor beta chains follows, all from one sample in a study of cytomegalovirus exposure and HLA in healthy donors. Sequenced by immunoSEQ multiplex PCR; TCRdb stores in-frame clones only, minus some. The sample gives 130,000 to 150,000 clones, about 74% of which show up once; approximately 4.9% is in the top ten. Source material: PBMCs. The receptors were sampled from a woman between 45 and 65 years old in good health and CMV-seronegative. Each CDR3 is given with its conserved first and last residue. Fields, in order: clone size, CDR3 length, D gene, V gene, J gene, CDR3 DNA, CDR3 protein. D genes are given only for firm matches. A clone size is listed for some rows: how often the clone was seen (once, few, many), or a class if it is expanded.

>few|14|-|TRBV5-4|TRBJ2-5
TGTGCCAGCAGCTTGATAGGGGGGGGAGAGACCCAGTACTTC
CASSLIGGGETQYF
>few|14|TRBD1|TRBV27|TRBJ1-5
TGTGCCAGCAGCCAGGACAGGGCGCAGCAGCCCCAGCATTTT
CASSQDRAQQPQHF
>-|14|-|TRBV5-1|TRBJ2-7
TGCGCCAGCAGCTTTTACCTAGCTGCCTACGAGCAGTACTTC
CASSFYLAAYEQYF
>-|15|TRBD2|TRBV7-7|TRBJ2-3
TGTGCTAGCAGCCGAAGCGGGGCTCTCACAGATACGCAGTATTTT
CASSRSGALTDTQYF
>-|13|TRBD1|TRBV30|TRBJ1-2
TGTGCCTGGAGCGAACAGGGGTTCTATGGCTACACCTTC
CAWSEQGFYGYTF
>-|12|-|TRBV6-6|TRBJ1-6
TGTGCCAGCAGTTCCCGAGATTCACCCCTCCACTTT
CASSSRDSPLHF
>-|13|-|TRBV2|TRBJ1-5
TGTGCCAGCGGGTTCCAGGGTGGGCAGCCCCAGCATTTT
CASGFQGGQPQHF
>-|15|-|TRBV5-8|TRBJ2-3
TGTGCCAGCAGCTTGGCCCTGCAGGGAAGTGATACGCAGTATTTT
CASSLALQGSDTQYF
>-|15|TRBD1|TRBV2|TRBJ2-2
TGTGCCAGCAGTGTAGGAGTACAGGGGACCGGGGAGCTGTTTTTT
CASSVGVQGTGELFF
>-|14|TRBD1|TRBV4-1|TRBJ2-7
TGCGCCAGCAGCTCGGGGACAGGTTTAAACGAGCAGTACTTC
CASSSGTGLNEQYF
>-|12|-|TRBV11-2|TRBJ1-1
TGTGCCAGCAGCTACCACACCACTGAAGCTTTCTTT
CASSYHTTEAFF
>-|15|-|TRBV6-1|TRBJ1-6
TGTGCCAGCAGTCCCCAGGGAGGAGATAATTCACCCCTCCACTTT
CASSPQGGDNSPLHF
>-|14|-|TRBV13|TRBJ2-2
TGTGCCAGCAGCTTAGGGCAGATAACCGGGGAGCTGTTTTTT
CASSLGQITGELFF
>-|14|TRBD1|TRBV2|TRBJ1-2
TGTGCCAGCAGTGAAGGACAGGGGAACTATGGCTACACCTTC
CASSEGQGNYGYTF
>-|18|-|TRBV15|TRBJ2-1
TGTGCCACCAGCAGCCACAAAAAGGGGTTGGGAGGTATGGGTGAGCAGTTCTTC
CATSSHKKGLGGMGEQFF
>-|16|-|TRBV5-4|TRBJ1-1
TGTGCCAGCAGCCGGACCCCAGGGGTGGAGAACACTGAAGCTTTCTTT
CASSRTPGVENTEAFF
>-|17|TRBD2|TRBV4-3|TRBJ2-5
TGCGCCAGCAGCCCCTCCCGACTAGCGGGGGGACAAGAGACCCAGTACTTC
CASSPSRLAGGQETQYF
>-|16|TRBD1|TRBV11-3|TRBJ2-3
TGTGCCAGCAGCTTAGGAGGACAGGTTAGCACAGATACGCAGTATTTT
CASSLGGQVSTDTQYF
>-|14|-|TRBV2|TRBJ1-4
TGTGCCAGCAGGGGGTTAGGGGCTAATGAAAAACTGTTTTTT
CASRGLGANEKLFF
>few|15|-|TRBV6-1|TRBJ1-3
TGTGCCAGCAGTGAAGGGACTTCGGGTGGAAACACCATATATTTT
CASSEGTSGGNTIYF
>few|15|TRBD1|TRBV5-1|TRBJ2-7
TGCGCCAGCAGCTTGTCTAAACAGGGGGGCCACGAGCAGTACTTC
CASSLSKQGGHEQYF
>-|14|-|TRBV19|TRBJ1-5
TGTGCCAGCGAGACCGGGAACCTCAATCAGCCCCAGCATTTT
CASETGNLNQPQHF
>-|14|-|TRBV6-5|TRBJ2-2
TGTGCCAGCAGACAAACGGGGAACACCGGGGAGCTGTTTTTT
CASRQTGNTGELFF
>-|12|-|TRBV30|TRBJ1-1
TGTGCCTGGACGGCGGGGGACACTGAAGCTTTCTTT
CAWTAGDTEAFF
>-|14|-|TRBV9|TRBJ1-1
TGTGCCAGCAGCCCCCACCTAGAGAATACTGAAGCTTTCTTT
CASSPHLENTEAFF
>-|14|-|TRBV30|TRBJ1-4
TGTGCCTGGAGTGTACCCGAGACTAATGAAAAACTGTTTTTT
CAWSVPETNEKLFF
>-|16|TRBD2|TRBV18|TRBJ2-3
TGTGCCAGCTCACCCCGGTTAGCGGGGGGGGGAGATACGCAGTATTTT
CASSPRLAGGGDTQYF
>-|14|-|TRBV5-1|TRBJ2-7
TGCGCCAGCAGCATCGGACAAGTCACCTACGAGCAGTACTTC
CASSIGQVTYEQYF
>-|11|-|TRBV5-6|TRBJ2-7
TGTGCCAGCAGCCTTATAGGGCGGGAGTACTTC
CASSLIGREYF
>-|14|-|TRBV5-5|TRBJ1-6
TGTGCCAGCAGGTTCGGAGGGGAGCATTCACCCCTCCACTTT
CASRFGGEHSPLHF